This is a list of T cell receptor beta chains from one sample in a study of human T cells and chemical hapten exposure. Using its own MiXCR run on the RACE reads, TCRdb lists one record per CDR3 protein. This table has 300,000 to 450,000 distinct CDR3 sequences, 4.5% to 5.5% appearing once. Sequenced material: whole blood, taken in connection with sensitization to the hapten diphenylcyclopropenone (DPC). Receptor source: a woman aged 45 to 65 with alopecia areata. Some clones in this sample may be carry-over from other donors' samples. Both conserved end residues are part of each CDR3. The order of the fields is D gene, J gene, clone size, V gene, CDR3 protein, CDR3 DNA. The D gene is left open where the match is weak. A clone size is listed for some rows: how often the clone was seen (once, few, many), or a class if it is expanded.

d_call: .
j_call: TRBJ1-6
clone_size: many
v_call: TRBV4-3
cdr3_aa: CASSQDNQGNYNSPLHF
cdr3_nt: TGCGCCAGCAGCCAAGATAACCAGGGGAACTATAATTCACCCCTCCACTTT

d_call: .
j_call: TRBJ2-7
clone_size: many
v_call: TRBV11-2
cdr3_aa: CASSLVVPTVSYEQYF
cdr3_nt: TGTGCCAGCAGCTTAGTTGTCCCGACCGTCTCCTACGAGCAGTACTTC

d_call: TRBD2
j_call: TRBJ2-6
clone_size: many
v_call: TRBV7-3
cdr3_aa: CASSGGTISGANVLTF
cdr3_nt: TGTGCCAGCAGCGGAGGGACTATCTCTGGGGCCAACGTCCTGACTTTC

d_call: .
j_call: TRBJ1-5
clone_size: many
v_call: TRBV6-5
cdr3_aa: CASNPSPNQPQHF
cdr3_nt: TGTGCCAGTAACCCCAGTCCCAATCAGCCCCAGCATTTT

d_call: TRBD2
j_call: TRBJ2-1
clone_size: many
v_call: TRBV20-1
cdr3_aa: CSARDHERGYSYNEQFF
cdr3_nt: TGCAGTGCTAGAGATCATGAGCGGGGGTACTCCTACAATGAGCAGTTCTTC

d_call: .
j_call: TRBJ2-3
clone_size: .
v_call: TRBV20-1
cdr3_aa: CSARDYYITDTQYF
cdr3_nt: TGCAGTGCTAGAGATTACTACATCACAGATACGCAGTATTTT

d_call: .
j_call: TRBJ2-7
clone_size: many
v_call: TRBV9
cdr3_aa: CASSVAVDSYEQYF
cdr3_nt: TGTGCCAGCAGCGTAGCTGTAGACTCCTACGAGCAGTACTTC

d_call: .
j_call: TRBJ2-2
clone_size: few
v_call: TRBV6-6
cdr3_aa: CASKAPNTGELFF
cdr3_nt: TGTGCCAGCAAGGCCCCGAACACCGGGGAGCTGTTTTTT

d_call: .
j_call: TRBJ1-1
clone_size: many
v_call: TRBV5-6
cdr3_aa: CASSLAGMSTEAFF
cdr3_nt: TGTGCCAGCAGCTTGGCAGGGATGAGCACTGAAGCTTTCTTT

d_call: TRBD1
j_call: TRBJ2-7
clone_size: .
v_call: TRBV29-1
cdr3_aa: CSVGSRTGRLYEQYF
cdr3_nt: TGCAGCGTGGGGTCTCGGACAGGGCGACTCTACGAGCAGTACTTC

d_call: .
j_call: TRBJ2-1
clone_size: .
v_call: TRBV6-1
cdr3_aa: CASKPAMDEQFF
cdr3_nt: TGTGCCAGCAAGCCTGCCATGGATGAGCAGTTCTTC

d_call: .
j_call: TRBJ1-1
clone_size: .
v_call: TRBV7-2
cdr3_aa: CASTLSPGAGTEAFF
cdr3_nt: TGTGCCAGCACCCTAAGCCCAGGGGCTGGGACTGAAGCTTTCTTT

d_call: .
j_call: TRBJ2-7
clone_size: .
v_call: TRBV15
cdr3_aa: CATSTDYEQYF
cdr3_nt: TGTGCCACCAGCACTGATTACGAGCAGTACTTC

d_call: TRBD2
j_call: TRBJ2-3
clone_size: .
v_call: TRBV29-1
cdr3_aa: CSVESAGGPDTQYF
cdr3_nt: TGCAGCGTTGAGTCAGCGGGGGGCCCTGATACGCAGTATTTT

d_call: .
j_call: TRBJ1-1
clone_size: many
v_call: TRBV29-1
cdr3_aa: CSVEVSMNTEAFF
cdr3_nt: TGCAGCGTTGAAGTCAGCATGAACACTGAAGCTTTCTTT

d_call: .
j_call: TRBJ1-6
clone_size: few
v_call: TRBV9
cdr3_aa: CASSVSGGGENSPLHF
cdr3_nt: TGTGCCAGCAGCGTAAGTGGGGGGGGAGAGAATTCACCCCTCCACTTT

d_call: .
j_call: TRBJ1-5
clone_size: many
v_call: TRBV7-2
cdr3_aa: CASSYSGGGQPQHF
cdr3_nt: TGTGCCAGCAGTTACTCCGGGGGCGGTCAGCCCCAGCATTTT

d_call: .
j_call: TRBJ2-7
clone_size: many
v_call: TRBV5-1
cdr3_aa: CASSFVRGGFDEQYF
cdr3_nt: TGCGCCAGCAGCTTCGTGAGGGGGGGCTTCGACGAGCAGTACTTC

d_call: TRBD1
j_call: TRBJ1-2
clone_size: many
v_call: TRBV11-2
cdr3_aa: CASSKRTGEGYGYTF
cdr3_nt: TGTGCCAGCAGCAAACGGACAGGGGAAGGTTATGGCTACACCTTC

d_call: .
j_call: TRBJ2-1
clone_size: few
v_call: TRBV27
cdr3_aa: CASSPTVNEQFF
cdr3_nt: TGTGCCAGCAGTCCCACTGTCAATGAGCAGTTCTTC

d_call: .
j_call: TRBJ2-7
clone_size: .
v_call: TRBV2
cdr3_aa: CASGTAYREEQYF
cdr3_nt: TGTGCCAGCGGAACGGCCTATCGGGAAGAGCAGTACTTC

d_call: .
j_call: TRBJ2-1
clone_size: .
v_call: TRBV20-1
cdr3_aa: CSATYPTRSGLDEQFF
cdr3_nt: TGCAGTGCTACTTACCCCACTCGGAGCGGATTAGATGAGCAGTTCTTC

d_call: .
j_call: TRBJ1-5
clone_size: many
v_call: TRBV11-2
cdr3_aa: CASSLGDDFGPQHF
cdr3_nt: TGTGCCAGCAGCTTAGGGGACGACTTCGGACCCCAGCATTTT

d_call: .
j_call: TRBJ2-3
clone_size: many
v_call: TRBV4-3
cdr3_aa: CASSQDGKGLTDTQYF
cdr3_nt: TGCGCCAGCAGCCAAGATGGTAAAGGGCTCACAGATACGCAGTATTTT

d_call: .
j_call: TRBJ2-3
clone_size: many
v_call: TRBV7-9
cdr3_aa: CASSLELSEDTQYF
cdr3_nt: TGTGCCAGCAGCTTAGAACTCTCGGAAGATACGCAGTATTTT

d_call: TRBD1
j_call: TRBJ1-5
clone_size: many
v_call: TRBV2
cdr3_aa: CASSNDRANSNQPQHF
cdr3_nt: TGTGCCAGCAGTAACGACAGGGCGAATAGCAATCAGCCCCAGCATTTT

d_call: TRBD1
j_call: TRBJ1-1
clone_size: many
v_call: TRBV7-2
cdr3_aa: CASSLQGARNTEAFF
cdr3_nt: TGTGCCAGCAGCTTACAGGGGGCCCGTAACACTGAAGCTTTCTTT

d_call: .
j_call: TRBJ2-6
clone_size: few
v_call: TRBV9
cdr3_aa: CASSPNGGPRSGANVLTF
cdr3_nt: TGTGCCAGCAGCCCAAACGGGGGACCGCGCTCTGGGGCCAACGTCCTGACTTTC

d_call: .
j_call: TRBJ2-4
clone_size: .
v_call: TRBV9
cdr3_aa: CASSDDLSAKNIQYF
cdr3_nt: TGTGCCAGCAGTGATGACTTGTCAGCCAAAAACATTCAGTACTTC

d_call: .
j_call: TRBJ2-7
clone_size: .
v_call: TRBV6-1
cdr3_aa: CASSEGQSKGSSAMSYEQYF
cdr3_nt: TGTGCCAGCAGTGAAGGGCAGAGCAAGGGCTCTAGCGCTATGTCCTACGAGCAGTACTTC

d_call: .
j_call: TRBJ1-1
clone_size: .
v_call: TRBV6-1
cdr3_aa: CASSSKQGHTEAFF
cdr3_nt: TGTGCCAGCAGTTCTAAACAGGGCCACACTGAAGCTTTCTTT

d_call: .
j_call: TRBJ2-3
clone_size: many
v_call: TRBV18
cdr3_aa: CASSHYTDTQYF
cdr3_nt: TGTGCCAGCTCTCACTACACAGATACGCAGTATTTT

d_call: TRBD1
j_call: TRBJ2-2
clone_size: few
v_call: TRBV14
cdr3_aa: CASSRTDRDRTGELFF
cdr3_nt: TGTGCCAGCAGCCGAACAGACAGGGATCGGACCGGGGAGCTGTTTTTT

d_call: .
j_call: TRBJ2-7
clone_size: .
v_call: TRBV12-3/TRBV12-4
cdr3_aa: CASSSSTTEQYF
cdr3_nt: TGTGCCAGCAGTTCCTCTACGACAGAGCAGTACTTC

d_call: .
j_call: TRBJ2-4
clone_size: few
v_call: TRBV27
cdr3_aa: CASSLSPAGNENIQYF
cdr3_nt: TGTGCCAGCAGTTTATCGCCTGCAGGGAACGAAAACATTCAGTACTTC

d_call: .
j_call: TRBJ2-1
clone_size: few
v_call: TRBV12-3/TRBV12-4
cdr3_aa: CASSSGRFVYNEQFF
cdr3_nt: TGTGCCAGCAGTTCAGGTAGATTCGTCTACAATGAGCAGTTCTTC

d_call: .
j_call: TRBJ2-2
clone_size: many
v_call: TRBV9
cdr3_aa: CASSVAGGGELFF
cdr3_nt: TGTGCCAGCAGCGTAGCAGGAGGCGGGGAGCTGTTTTTT

d_call: .
j_call: TRBJ1-1
clone_size: .
v_call: TRBV20-1
cdr3_aa: CSATGGTEASF
cdr3_nt: TGCAGTGCGACGGGTGGCACTGAAGCTTCCTTT

d_call: .
j_call: TRBJ1-1
clone_size: many
v_call: TRBV18
cdr3_aa: CASFLGVGTEAFF
cdr3_nt: TGTGCCAGCTTTCTAGGGGTGGGCACTGAAGCTTTCTTT

d_call: .
j_call: TRBJ2-2
clone_size: many
v_call: TRBV6-6
cdr3_aa: CASSYSRSGRELFF
cdr3_nt: TGTGCCAGCAGTTACTCTAGGTCCGGCCGGGAGCTGTTTTTT

d_call: TRBD1
j_call: TRBJ2-3
clone_size: .
v_call: TRBV30
cdr3_aa: CAWAYRGPDTQYF
cdr3_nt: TGTGCCTGGGCTTACAGGGGGCCAGATACGCAGTATTTT

d_call: .
j_call: TRBJ2-1
clone_size: many
v_call: TRBV29-1
cdr3_aa: CSTGRPRDDEQFF
cdr3_nt: TGCAGCACGGGACGACCTCGAGATGATGAGCAGTTCTTC

d_call: TRBD1
j_call: TRBJ1-1
clone_size: .
v_call: TRBV3-1
cdr3_aa: CASSQPTGVAFF
cdr3_nt: TGTGCCAGCAGCCAACCGACAGGGGTAGCTTTCTTT

d_call: TRBD1
j_call: TRBJ2-7
clone_size: few
v_call: TRBV12-3/TRBV12-4
cdr3_aa: CASIKTGVEYEQYF
cdr3_nt: TGTGCCAGCATTAAAACAGGGGTCGAATACGAGCAGTACTTC

d_call: TRBD1
j_call: TRBJ1-2
clone_size: .
v_call: TRBV12-3/TRBV12-4
cdr3_aa: CASRGQGKGRNYGYTF
cdr3_nt: TGTGCCAGCAGGGGACAGGGAAAGGGAAGGAACTATGGCTACACCTTC